This TCR beta chain was recorded in a study of identical twins. Concerning this clonotype: Its target is unknown.

V was pared by 2 bases and J by 9 bases, with 7 bases of the junction left unmatched. CDR3 length equals 15 residues. Germline CDR1 and CDR2: DFQATT and SNEGSKA (reference sequence). Study conclusions and caveats: Insertions were reduced in abundant cord blood beta clonotypes but not in memory repertoires.

TCRdb redid the calling of the 5' RACE reads with MiXCR, one entry per CDR3 protein. In the table there are approximately 680,000 distinct CDR3 sequences, under 8.5% of which are singletons. These data were also filed under a second study, of yellow fever vaccine responses in identical twins.

The sequencing sample was made of PBMCs. The receptor's source is a woman younger than 30 in good health. The rearrangement links TRBV20-1 to TRBJ2-1, with TRBD2 matching 13 bases. For the CDR3, the DNA is TGCAGTGCTAGACCCGGGACTAGCGGGAAGGGTGAGCAGTTCTTC. This translates into CSARPGTSGKGEQFF.